A single sample is the source of the 16 T cell receptor beta chains below, sequenced in a study of shared clonotypes between healthy human individuals. Clones were sequenced by immunoSEQ multiplex PCR, and TCRdb holds only the in-frame ones, with some missing. The sample yields approximately 1,000,000 clones, 75% to 85% seen once. The sequenced sample was memory CD4+ T cells from PBMCs. Subset meaning: CD45RA-negative fraction. The origin of the receptors is a young man in good health. Some clones in this sample may be carry-over from other donors' samples.

This chain joins TRBV6-4 and TRBJ2-7, with 11 nucleotides matching TRBD2. Germline CDR1 MRHNA, CDR2 SNTAGT. The V segment lost 6 bases and the J segment 2 bases; nucleotides outside the gene matches: 9. The CDR3 covers 16 residues. In DNA form, the CDR3 reads TGTGCCAGCAGCCTACTACTAGCGGGAGTCCCCTACGAGCAGTACTTC. Translated: CASSLLLAGVPYEQYF.

The V call is TRBV27, the J call TRBJ1-1, with 7 bases that match TRBD1. The CDR3 spans 15 residues. Germline V gene lookup returns CDR1 MNHEY and CDR2 SMNVEV (reference sequence). Losses at the gene ends were 2 bases for V and 5 bases for J; bases not matched to a gene: 8. The CDR3 loop reads CASSLRPGGNTEAFF. CDR3 coding DNA: TGTGCCAGCAGTTTAAGGCCAGGGGGTAATACTGAAGCTTTCTTT.

The rearrangement uses TRBV27 and TRBJ2-3, with 8 bases identical to TRBD2. Germline V gives CDR1 MNHEY, CDR2 SMNVEV (reference sequence). The CDR3 sequence is 13 residues long. Trimming cost V 4 bases and J 7 bases; bases outside gene matches: 4. CDR3 bases: TGTGCCAGCAGTTCGGGGGGGACGTATACGCAGTATTTT. Its translation: CASSSGGTYTQYF.

V usage is TRBV28 and J usage is TRBJ1-2; unclear D gene. The CDR3 loop spans 19 amino acids. Germline V CDR1 and CDR2: MDHEN, SYDVKM. Trimming removed 6 bases at V and 4 bases at J, with 30 bases between. DNA for the CDR3: TGTGCCAGCAGCCCATCCTATGGCTACACCCCGGGAGAGGCCTATGGCTACACCTTC. Its protein product is CASSPSYGYTPGEAYGYTF.

This clone was detected only a few times. The chain couples TRBV28 to TRBJ1-2; 9 positions agree with TRBD1. The CDR3 contains 16 residues. Trimming at V came to 8 bases and at J to 7 bases, leaving 17 bases not matched to a gene. Germline V lookup: CDR1 MDHEN, CDR2 SYDVKM. The CDR3 reads CASGFLIGQGKAGYTF. The CDR3, as DNA: TGTGCCAGCGGGTTCCTCATAGGACAGGGGAAGGCTGGCTACACCTTC.

The chain carries TRBV2 and TRBJ1-5; D gene ambiguous. V was clipped by 3 bases and J by 0 bases, with 9 bases between them. Germline V gives CDR1 SNHLY, CDR2 FYNNEI. The CDR3 covers 15 residues. As DNA, the CDR3 is TGTGCCAGCAGTGATGACCGGAATAGCAATCAGCCCCAGCATTTT. Residues: CASSDDRNSNQPQHF. Full variable domain (outside the CDR3, taken from reference TRBV2 and TRBJ1-5): EPEVTQTPSHQVTQMGQEVILRCVPISNHLYFYWYRQILGQKVEFLVSFYNNEISEKSEIFDDQFSVERPDGSNFTLKIRSTKLEDSAMYFCASSDDRNSNQPQHFGDGTRLSIL.

This clone was counted a few times. V and J are TRBV9 and TRBJ1-3, with D hard to call. Trimming shortened V by 2 bases and J by 0 bases, and 6 bases separated the two germline ends. Germline loops: CDR1 SGDLS, CDR2 YYNGEE. The CDR3 runs 14 residues. The CDR3 is CASSVRSSGNTIYF. In DNA, the CDR3 is TGTGCCAGCAGCGTGCGATCCTCTGGAAACACCATATATTTT.

This chain links TRBV7-9 with TRBJ2-3, with TRBD2 matching over 12 bases. The CDR3 length is 18 residues. Germline V gene lookup returns CDR1 SEHNR and CDR2 FQNEAQ (reference sequence). J lost 4 bases, V lost 3 bases, and 11 bases had no gene match. Written as DNA, the CDR3 is TGTGCCAGCAGCTTCTCGACTAGCGGGAGACCACTTTCAGATACGCAGTATTTT. This codes for CASSFSTSGRPLSDTQYF.

The chain carries TRBV7-5 and TRBJ1-2. TRBV7-5 is termed a pseudogene. This CDR3 has 14 amino acids. The CDR3 region is CARSVEAQYYGYTF. The CDR3 DNA sequence: TGTGCCAGAAGCGTAGAGGCTCAGTACTATGGCTACACCTTC.

This chain joins TRBV29-1 and TRBJ2-5; a possible D gene is TRBD1 (6 bases). This CDR3 has 20 residues. Looked up from germline, CDR1 is SQVTM and CDR2 is ANQGSEA. The V end lost 1 base, the J end lost 5 bases, and 32 bases lay between the germline ends. The DNA for the CDR3 is TGCAGCGTTGAAGGCCGAAGGTCAATAGGAAGGCAGGGGCTCCGGGAGACCCAGTACTTC. Residues: CSVEGRRSIGRQGLRETQYF.

This clone turned up a few times. This sample includes further DNA sequences coding for the same CDR3. The chain carries TRBV5-1 and TRBJ1-1; D is unclear. The CDR3 is 15 amino acids. Trimming cost V 0 bases and J 0 bases, with 9 bases left between them. CDR1 and CDR2 from the germline V gene are SGHRS and YFSETQ. The CDR3 is CASSLGSLMNTEAFF. CDR3 coding DNA: TGCGCCAGCAGCTTGGGCAGTCTTATGAACACTGAAGCTTTCTTT.

J is TRBJ2-2 and V is TRBV5-1; 8 bases line up with TRBD1. V gave up 0 bases and J gave up 0 bases; unmatched junction bases: 7. Germline V gives CDR1 SGHRS, CDR2 YFSETQ. The CDR3 consists of 18 residues. The CDR3 is CASSLAPTGAANTGELFF. The DNA for the CDR3 is TGCGCCAGCAGCTTGGCCCCGACAGGGGCCGCGAACACCGGGGAGCTGTTTTTT.

To note about this clone: The same CDR3 arises from other DNA sequences in this sample as well. This rearrangement joins TRBV15 to TRBJ2-2; D remains ambiguous. This CDR3 region has 14 residues. Germline V gene data show CDR1 as LNHNV and CDR2 as YYDKDF (reference sequence). The ends were cut back, 0 bases at V and 6 bases at J, with 8 bases in the middle. CDR3 sequence: CATSRDTGSGELFF. The DNA of the CDR3 is TGTGCCACCAGCAGAGATACTGGGTCCGGGGAGCTGTTTTTT. Complete variable domain (other parts from reference TRBV15 and TRBJ2-2): DAMVIQNPRYQVTQFGKPVTLSCSQTLNHNVMYWYQQKSSQAPKLLFHYYDKDFNNEADTPDNFQSRRPNTSFCFLDIRSPGLGDTAMYLCATSRDTGSGELFFGEGSRLTVL.

The chain couples TRBV28 to TRBJ1-1, with 9 bases aligning to TRBD1. This CDR3 spans 16 amino acids. V was clipped by 5 bases and J by 6 bases; unmatched bases: 13. Germline V CDR1 and CDR2: MDHEN, SYDVKM. The CDR3 protein is CASSKRSGTGSPEAFF. The CDR3 DNA sequence: TGTGCCAGCAGTAAACGCTCCGGGACAGGGTCCCCTGAAGCTTTCTTT.

This rearrangement joins TRBV5-4 to TRBJ1-2; possible D gene TRBD1, 6 bases. V lost 0 bases, J lost 1 base, and 13 bases lay in between. CDR3 size: 16 residues. From germline, CDR1 is SGHNT and CDR2 YYREEE (reference sequence). The CDR3 loop reads CASSLGLGANNYGYTF. In DNA, the CDR3 is TGTGCCAGCAGCTTGGGACTGGGGGCGAATAACTATGGCTACACCTTC.

The V call is TRBV11-2, the J call TRBJ1-3; TRBD1 matches 8 bases. The CDR3 is 15 amino acids. Per germline, CDR1 SGHAT and CDR2 FQNNGV. With V trimmed by 5 bases and J by 6 bases, 9 bases remained unmatched. The CDR3 here is CASSAATGDLNTIYF. Written as DNA, the CDR3 is TGTGCCAGCAGCGCGGCGACAGGGGACCTAAACACCATATATTTT.